Listed here are 5 T cell receptor beta chains from one sample, sequenced in a study of cytomegalovirus exposure and HLA in healthy donors. Only in-frame clones appear in the TCRdb table, and some are missing; sequencing was by immunoSEQ multiplex PCR. The repertoire has about 220,000 clones, around 90% of them found once; the top ten carry approximately 2.9%. Sample: PBMCs. The origin of the receptors is a woman in her late teens or twenties in good health and CMV-seronegative.

The chain uses TRBV5-1 and TRBJ2-7; 15 nucleotides line up with TRBD2. V dropped 4 bases and J dropped 6; count of bases not matched to a gene: 11. Germline CDR1 and CDR2: SGHRS and YFSETQ. The CDR3 runs 17 residues. The CDR3 here is CASSPRTSGRALGEQYF. The DNA of the CDR3 is TGCGCCAGCAGCCCTCGGACTAGCGGGAGGGCCTTGGGCGAGCAGTACTTC.

The gene calls are TRBV28 and TRBJ2-1; D remains ambiguous. V was pared by 2 bases and J by 9 bases, with 11 bases between. The CDR3 covers 13 residues. Germline V gene lookup returns CDR1 MDHEN and CDR2 SYDVKM. The CDR3 here is CASSLPVLPEQFF. The CDR3 DNA reads TGTGCCAGCAGTTTACCGGTCCTACCTGAGCAGTTCTTC.

The chain links TRBV19 to TRBJ2-2; 8 nucleotides line up with TRBD1. The ends lost 1 base at V and 5 bases at J; junction bases unmatched: 3. Germline V gene data show CDR1 as LNHDA and CDR2 as SQIVND (reference sequence). The CDR3 has 15 residues. CDR3 amino acids: CASSIAGQGTGELFF. CDR3 DNA sequence: TGTGCCAGTAGTATAGCTGGACAGGGTACCGGGGAGCTGTTTTTT.

V and J are TRBV19 and TRBJ1-4, with TRBD1 matching over 9 bases. The CDR3 runs to 16 residues. The germline V gene has CDR1 LNHDA and CDR2 SQIVND (reference sequence). V lost 5 bases to trimming and J lost 7 bases; unmatched junction nucleotides: 11. This CDR3 is CASSFLTGGLIEKLFF. CDR3 nucleotides: TGTGCCAGTAGTTTCCTCACAGGGGGCCTGATTGAAAAACTGTTTTTT.

The rearrangement joins TRBV10-2 to TRBJ2-7; D gene ambiguous. The CDR3 loop spans 13 amino acids. Germline values: CDR1 WSHSY, CDR2 SAAADI. With 6 bases removed from V and 0 bases from J, the gap between germline ends came to 9 bases. The CDR3 DNA reads as TGCGCCAGCAGCCCCGTGCGCTCCTACGAGCAGTACTTC. Residues: CASSPVRSYEQYF.